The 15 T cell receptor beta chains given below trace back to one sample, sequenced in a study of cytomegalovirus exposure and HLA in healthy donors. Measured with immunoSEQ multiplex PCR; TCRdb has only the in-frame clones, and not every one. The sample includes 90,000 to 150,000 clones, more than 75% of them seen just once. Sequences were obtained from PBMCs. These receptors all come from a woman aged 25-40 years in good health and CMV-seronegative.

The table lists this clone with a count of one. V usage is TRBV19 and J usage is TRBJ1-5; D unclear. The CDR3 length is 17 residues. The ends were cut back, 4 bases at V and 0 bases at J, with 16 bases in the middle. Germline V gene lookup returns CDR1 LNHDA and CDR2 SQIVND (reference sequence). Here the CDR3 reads CASSSRQALYSNQPQHF. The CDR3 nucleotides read TGTGCCAGTAGTAGCCGCCAGGCCCTTTATAGCAATCAGCCCCAGCATTTT. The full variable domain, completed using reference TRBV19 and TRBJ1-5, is DGGITQSPKYLFRKEGQNVTLSCEQNLNHDAMYWYRQDPGQGLRLIYYSQIVNDFQKGDIAEGYSVSREKKESFPLTVTSAQKNPTAFYLCASSSRQALYSNQPQHFGDGTRLSIL.

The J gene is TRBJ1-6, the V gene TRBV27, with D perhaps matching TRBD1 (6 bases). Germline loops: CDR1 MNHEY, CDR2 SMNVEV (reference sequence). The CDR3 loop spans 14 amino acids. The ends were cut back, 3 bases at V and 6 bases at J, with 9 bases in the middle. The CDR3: CASSFGTLNSPLHF. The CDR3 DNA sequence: TGTGCCAGCAGTTTCGGGACACTTAATTCACCCCTCCACTTT.

The CDR3 protein is CASSYAQGLEAFF. The CDR3 DNA sequence: TGTGCCAGCAGTTACGCCCAGGGGTTGGAAGCTTTCTTT. This chain links TRBV6-5 with TRBJ1-1; D is possibly TRBD1 (6 bases). This CDR3 is 13 amino acids long. Germline V gives CDR1 MNHEY, CDR2 SVGAGI. V was clipped by 2 bases and J by 8 bases, with 12 bases between them.

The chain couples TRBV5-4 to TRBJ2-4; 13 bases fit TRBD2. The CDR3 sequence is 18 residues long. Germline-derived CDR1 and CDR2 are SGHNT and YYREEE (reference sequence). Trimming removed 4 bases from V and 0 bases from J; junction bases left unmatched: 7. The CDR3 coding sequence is TGTGCCAGCAGCCCAGGACTAGCGGGAGCGCTAGCCAAAAACATTCAGTACTTC. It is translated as CASSPGLAGALAKNIQYF.

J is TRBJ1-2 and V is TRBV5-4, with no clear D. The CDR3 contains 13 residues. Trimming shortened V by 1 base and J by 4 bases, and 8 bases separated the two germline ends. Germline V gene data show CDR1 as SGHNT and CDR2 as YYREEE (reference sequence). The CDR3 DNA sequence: TGTGCCAGCAGCTTGCCCCCGAGCTATGGCTACACCTTC. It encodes CASSLPPSYGYTF.

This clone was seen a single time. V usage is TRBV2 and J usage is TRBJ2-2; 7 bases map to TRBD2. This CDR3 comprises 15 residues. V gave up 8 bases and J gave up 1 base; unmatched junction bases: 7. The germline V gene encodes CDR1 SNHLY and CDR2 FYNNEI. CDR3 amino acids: CASGREGLNTGELFF. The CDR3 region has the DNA TGTGCCAGCGGCAGGGAGGGCTTGAACACCGGGGAGCTGTTTTTT.

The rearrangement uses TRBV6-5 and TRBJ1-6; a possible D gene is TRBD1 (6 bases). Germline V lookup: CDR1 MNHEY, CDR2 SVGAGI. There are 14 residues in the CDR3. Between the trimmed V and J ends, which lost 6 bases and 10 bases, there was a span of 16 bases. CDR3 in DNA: TGTGCCAGCAGCTACGGGGCAGGGGAGTCACCCCTCCACTTT. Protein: CASSYGAGESPLHF.

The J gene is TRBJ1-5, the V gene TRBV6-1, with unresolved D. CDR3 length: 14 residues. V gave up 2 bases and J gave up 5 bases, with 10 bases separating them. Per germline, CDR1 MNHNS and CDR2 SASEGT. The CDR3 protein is CASSEHQEDQPQHF. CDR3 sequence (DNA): TGTGCCAGCAGTGAACACCAGGAGGATCAGCCCCAGCATTTT.

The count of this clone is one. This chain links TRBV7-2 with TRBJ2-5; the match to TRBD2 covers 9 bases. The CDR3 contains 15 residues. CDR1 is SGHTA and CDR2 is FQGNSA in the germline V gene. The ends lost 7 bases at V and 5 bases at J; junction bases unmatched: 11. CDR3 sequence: CASNGGLATLETQYF. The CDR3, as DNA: TGTGCCAGCAATGGGGGACTAGCTACCCTGGAGACCCAGTACTTC.

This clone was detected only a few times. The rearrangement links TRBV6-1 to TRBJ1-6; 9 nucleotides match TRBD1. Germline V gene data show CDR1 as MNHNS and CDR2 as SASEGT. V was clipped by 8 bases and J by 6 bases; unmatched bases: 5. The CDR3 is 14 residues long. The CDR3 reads CASQVDRGNSPLHF. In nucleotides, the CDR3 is TGTGCCAGCCAAGTGGACAGGGGTAATTCACCCCTCCACTTT.

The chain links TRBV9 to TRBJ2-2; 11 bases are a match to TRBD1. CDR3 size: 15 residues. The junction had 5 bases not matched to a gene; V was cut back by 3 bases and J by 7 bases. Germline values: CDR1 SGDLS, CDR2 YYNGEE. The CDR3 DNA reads TGTGCCAGCAGCGCGGGACAGGGGGTTGTCGGGGAGCTGTTTTTT. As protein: CASSAGQGVVGELFF.

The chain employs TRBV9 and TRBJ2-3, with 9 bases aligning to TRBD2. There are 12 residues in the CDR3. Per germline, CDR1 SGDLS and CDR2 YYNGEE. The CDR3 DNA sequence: TGTTGGTGCGGGGGGGCCGTAGATACGCAGTATTTT. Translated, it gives CWCGGAVDTQYF.

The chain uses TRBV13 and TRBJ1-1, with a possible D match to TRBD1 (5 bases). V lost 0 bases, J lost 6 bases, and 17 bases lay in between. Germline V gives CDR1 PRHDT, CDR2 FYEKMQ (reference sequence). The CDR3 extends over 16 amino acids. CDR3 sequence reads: CASSLGGRVPRSEAFF. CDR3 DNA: TGTGCCAGCAGCTTAGGCGGCAGGGTTCCTAGGTCTGAAGCTTTCTTT.

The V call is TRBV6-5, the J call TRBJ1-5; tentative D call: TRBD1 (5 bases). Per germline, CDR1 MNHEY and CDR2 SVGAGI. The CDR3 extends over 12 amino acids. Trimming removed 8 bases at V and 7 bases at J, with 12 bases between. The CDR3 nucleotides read TGTGCCAGCGGCGGGGGTGGGCAGCCCCAGCATTTT. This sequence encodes CASGGGGQPQHF.

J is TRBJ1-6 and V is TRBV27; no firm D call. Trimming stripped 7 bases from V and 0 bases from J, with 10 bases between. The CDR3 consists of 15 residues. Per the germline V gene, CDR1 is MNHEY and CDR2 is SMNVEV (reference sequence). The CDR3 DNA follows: TGTGCCAGCACCCAGCGAGGCTCCTATAATTCACCCCTCCACTTT. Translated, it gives CASTQRGSYNSPLHF.